The clone carrying this TCR beta chain came up a few times. CDR3 length: 14 residues. V lost 4 bases and J 4 bases, leaving 11 bases between the germline ends. The sample comes from a study of T-cell memory formation after mild COVID-19. One entry per CDR3 protein results from TCRdb running MiXCR on the 5' RACE reads. Among about 560,000 distinct CDR3 sequences, about 20% were seen once, and the ten largest hold about 8.2%. The source of this sequence is an adult woman who had mild COVID-19 (a few samples of this study predate the infection). Cell type and time point are not known. The chain joins TRBV12-3 or TRBV12-4 to TRBJ1-5; unclear D gene. The source material was PBMCs or a T cell subset sorted from them (not recorded which). For the CDR3, the DNA is TGTGCCAGCAGTTCCCACCTGAATAATCAGCCCCAGCATTTT. It translates to CASSSHLNNQPQHF.